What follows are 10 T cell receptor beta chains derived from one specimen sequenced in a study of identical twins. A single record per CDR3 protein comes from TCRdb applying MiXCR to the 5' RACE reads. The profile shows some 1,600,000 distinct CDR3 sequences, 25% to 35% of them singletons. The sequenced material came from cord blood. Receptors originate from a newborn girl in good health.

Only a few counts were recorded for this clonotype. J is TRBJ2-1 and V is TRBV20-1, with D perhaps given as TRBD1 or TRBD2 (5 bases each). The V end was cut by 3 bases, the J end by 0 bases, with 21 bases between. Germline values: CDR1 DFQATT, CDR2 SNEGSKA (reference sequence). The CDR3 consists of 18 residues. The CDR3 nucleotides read TGCAGTGCTAGCGATTTGGGACGCATTGGGAGCTCCTACAATGAGCAGTTCTTC. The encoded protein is CSASDLGRIGSSYNEQFF.

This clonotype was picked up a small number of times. CDR3 nucleotide sequence: TGCAGTGGCCGGGACCAAGAGACCCAGTACTTC. Encoded protein: CSGRDQETQYF. The chain uses TRBV20-1 and TRBJ2-5; D call uncertain. The CDR3 spans 11 residues. From germline, CDR1 is DFQATT and CDR2 SNEGSKA (reference sequence). The V end was cut by 7 bases, the J end by 0 bases, with 6 bases between.

CDR3 in DNA: TGCGCCAGCAGCCAAGATAAGGGGAATAGAGCCAAAAACATTCAGTACTTC. Residues: CASSQDKGNRAKNIQYF. The V call is TRBV4-1, the J call TRBJ2-4; D is possibly TRBD1 (5 bases). Deletions cut 0 bases from V and 0 bases from J, with 12 bases between. Per the germline V gene, CDR1 is MGHRA and CDR2 is YSYEKL. This CDR3 comprises 17 residues.

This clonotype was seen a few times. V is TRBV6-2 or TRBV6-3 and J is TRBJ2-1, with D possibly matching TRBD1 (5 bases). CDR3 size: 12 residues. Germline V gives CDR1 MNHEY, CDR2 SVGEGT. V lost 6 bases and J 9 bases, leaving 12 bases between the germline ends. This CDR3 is CASSPWGPEQFF. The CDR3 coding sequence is TGTGCCAGCAGCCCCTGGGGCCCTGAGCAGTTCTTC.

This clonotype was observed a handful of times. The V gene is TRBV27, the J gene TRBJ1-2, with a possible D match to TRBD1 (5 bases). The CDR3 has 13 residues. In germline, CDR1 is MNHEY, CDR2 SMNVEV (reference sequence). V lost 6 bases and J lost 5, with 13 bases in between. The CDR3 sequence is CASSRTRTYGYTF. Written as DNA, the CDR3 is TGTGCCAGCAGCCGGACAAGGACATATGGCTACACCTTC.

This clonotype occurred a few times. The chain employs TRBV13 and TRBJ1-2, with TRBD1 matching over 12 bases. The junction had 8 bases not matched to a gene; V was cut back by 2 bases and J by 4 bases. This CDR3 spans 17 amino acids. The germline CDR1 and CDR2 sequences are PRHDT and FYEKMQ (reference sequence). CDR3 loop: CASSLLSGTGGGYGYTF. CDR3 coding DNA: TGTGCCAGCAGCTTATTATCCGGGACAGGGGGCGGCTATGGCTACACCTTC.

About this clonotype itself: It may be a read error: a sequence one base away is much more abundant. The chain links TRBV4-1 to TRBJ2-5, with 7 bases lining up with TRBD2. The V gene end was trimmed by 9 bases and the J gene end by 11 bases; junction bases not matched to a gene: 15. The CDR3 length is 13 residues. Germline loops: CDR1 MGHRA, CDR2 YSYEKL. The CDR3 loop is CASRLATNNEQYF. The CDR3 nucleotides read TGCGCCAGTCGACTAGCTACTAACAATGAGCAGTACTTC.

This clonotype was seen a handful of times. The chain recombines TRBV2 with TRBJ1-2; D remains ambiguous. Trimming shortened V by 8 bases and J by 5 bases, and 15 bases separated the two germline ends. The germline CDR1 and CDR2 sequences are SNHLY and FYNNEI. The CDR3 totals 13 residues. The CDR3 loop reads CASRPRALYGYTF. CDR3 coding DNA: TGTGCCAGCCGACCCCGGGCCCTATATGGCTACACCTTC.

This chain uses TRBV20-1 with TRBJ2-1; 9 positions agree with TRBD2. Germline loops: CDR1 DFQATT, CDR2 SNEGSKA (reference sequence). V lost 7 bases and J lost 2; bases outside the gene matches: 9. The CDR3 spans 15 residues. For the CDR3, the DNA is TGCAGTGTACCTAGCGGGATTATGGCCTACAATGAGCAGTTCTTC. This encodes CSVPSGIMAYNEQFF.

The CDR3, as DNA: TGTGCCAGCAGCCCTAACAGGGACCCCCTCTATGGCTACACCTTC. Residues: CASSPNRDPLYGYTF. V is TRBV2 and J is TRBJ1-2, with a tentative D call TRBD1 (6 bases). The CDR3 covers 15 residues. V lost 6 bases and J lost 4, with 18 bases in between. Germline lookup yields CDR1 SNHLY and CDR2 FYNNEI.